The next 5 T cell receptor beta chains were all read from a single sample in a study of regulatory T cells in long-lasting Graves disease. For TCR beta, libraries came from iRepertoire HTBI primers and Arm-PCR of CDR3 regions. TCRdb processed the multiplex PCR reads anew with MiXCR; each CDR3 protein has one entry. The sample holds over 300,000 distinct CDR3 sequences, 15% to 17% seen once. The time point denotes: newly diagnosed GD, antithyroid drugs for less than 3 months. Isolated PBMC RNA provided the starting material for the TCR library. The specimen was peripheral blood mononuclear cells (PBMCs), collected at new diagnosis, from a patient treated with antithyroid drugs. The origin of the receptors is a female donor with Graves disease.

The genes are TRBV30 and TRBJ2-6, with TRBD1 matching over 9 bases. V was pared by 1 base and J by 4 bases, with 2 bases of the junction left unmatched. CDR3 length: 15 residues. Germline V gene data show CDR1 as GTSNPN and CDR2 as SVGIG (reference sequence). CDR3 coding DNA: TGTGCCTGGAGTGCGACAGGGGGGGGGGCCAACGTCCTGACTTTC. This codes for CAWSATGGGANVLTF. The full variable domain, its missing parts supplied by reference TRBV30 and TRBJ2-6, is SQTIHQWPATLVQPVGSPLSLECTVEGTSNPNLYWYRQAAGRGLQLLFYSVGIGQISSEVPQNLSASRPQDRQFILSSKKLLLSDSGFYLCAWSATGGGANVLTFGAGSRLTVL.

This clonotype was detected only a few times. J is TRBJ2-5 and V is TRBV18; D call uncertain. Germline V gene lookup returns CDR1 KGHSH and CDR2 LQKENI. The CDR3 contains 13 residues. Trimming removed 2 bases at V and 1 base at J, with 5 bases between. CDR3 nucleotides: TGTGCCAGCTCACCAATGAGCCAAGAGACCCAGTACTTC. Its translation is CASSPMSQETQYF.

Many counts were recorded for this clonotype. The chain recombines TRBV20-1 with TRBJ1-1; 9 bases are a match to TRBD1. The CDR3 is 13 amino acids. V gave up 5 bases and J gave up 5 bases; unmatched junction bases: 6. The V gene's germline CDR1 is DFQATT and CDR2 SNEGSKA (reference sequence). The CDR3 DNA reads TGCAGTGCTTTTACAGGGGGCGCGACTGAAGCTTTCTTT. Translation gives CSAFTGGATEAFF.

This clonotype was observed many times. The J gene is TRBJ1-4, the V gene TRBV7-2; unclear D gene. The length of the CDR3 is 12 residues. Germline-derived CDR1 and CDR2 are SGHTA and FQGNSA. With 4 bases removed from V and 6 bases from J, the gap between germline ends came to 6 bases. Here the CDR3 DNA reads TGTGCCAGCAGCTCCTTAGATGAAAAACTGTTTTTT. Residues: CASSSLDEKLFF.

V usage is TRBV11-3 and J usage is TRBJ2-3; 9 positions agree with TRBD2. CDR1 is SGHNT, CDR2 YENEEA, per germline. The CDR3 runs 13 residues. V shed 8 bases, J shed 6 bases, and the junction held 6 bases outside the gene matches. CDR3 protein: CASGLAGLDTQYF. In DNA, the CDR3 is TGTGCCAGCGGGCTAGCGGGATTGGATACGCAGTATTTT. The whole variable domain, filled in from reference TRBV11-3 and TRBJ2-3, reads EAGVVQSPRYKIIEKKQPVAFWCNPISGHNTLYWYLQNLGQGPELLIRYENEEAVDDSQLPKDRFSAERLKGVDSTLKIQPAELGDSAVYLCASGLAGLDTQYFGPGTRLTVL.